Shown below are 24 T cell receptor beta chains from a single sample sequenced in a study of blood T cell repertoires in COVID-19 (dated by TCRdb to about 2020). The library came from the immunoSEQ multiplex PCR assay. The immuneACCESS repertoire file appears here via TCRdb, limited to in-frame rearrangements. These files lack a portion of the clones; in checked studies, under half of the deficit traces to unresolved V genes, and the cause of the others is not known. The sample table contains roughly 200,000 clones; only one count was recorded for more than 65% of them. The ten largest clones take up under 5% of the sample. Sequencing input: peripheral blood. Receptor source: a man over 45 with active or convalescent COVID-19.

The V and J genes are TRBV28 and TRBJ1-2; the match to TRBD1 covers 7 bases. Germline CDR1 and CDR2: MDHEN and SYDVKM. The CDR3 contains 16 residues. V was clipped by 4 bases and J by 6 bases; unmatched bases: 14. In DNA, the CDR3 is TGTGCCAGCAGTTGGGGGCGGGGACAGAGCAATAATGGCTACACCTTC. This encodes CASSWGRGQSNNGYTF.

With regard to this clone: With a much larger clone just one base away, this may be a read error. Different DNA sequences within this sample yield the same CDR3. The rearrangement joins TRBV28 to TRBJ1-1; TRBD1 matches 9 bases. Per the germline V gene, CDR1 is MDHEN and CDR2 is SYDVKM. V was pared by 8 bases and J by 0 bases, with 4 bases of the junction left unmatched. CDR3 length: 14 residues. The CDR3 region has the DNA TGTGCCAGCGAACAGGGGGCTTTGAACACTGAAGCTTTCTTT. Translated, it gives CASEQGALNTEAFF.

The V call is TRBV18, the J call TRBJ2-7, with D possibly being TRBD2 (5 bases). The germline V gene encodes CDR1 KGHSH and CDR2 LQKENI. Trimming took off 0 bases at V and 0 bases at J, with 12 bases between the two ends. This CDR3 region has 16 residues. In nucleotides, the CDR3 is TGTGCCAGCTCACCACCGGGGAGATTCTTCTCCTACGAGCAGTACTTC. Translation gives CASSPPGRFFSYEQYF.

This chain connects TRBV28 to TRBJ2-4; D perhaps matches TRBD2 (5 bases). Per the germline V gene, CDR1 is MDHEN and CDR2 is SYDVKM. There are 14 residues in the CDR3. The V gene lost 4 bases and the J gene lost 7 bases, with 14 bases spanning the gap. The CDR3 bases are TGTGCCAGCAGTTCCTACCCCAGAGGGAACATTCAGTACTTC. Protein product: CASSSYPRGNIQYF.

This CDR3 reads CASSIQGSNQPQHF. DNA of the CDR3: TGTGCCAGTAGTATACAGGGGAGCAATCAGCCCCAGCATTTT. This sequence joins TRBV19 and TRBJ1-5, with D tentatively TRBD1 (6 bases). The CDR3 has 14 amino acids. Trimming cost V 2 bases and J 1 base, with 6 bases left between them. Germline CDR1 is LNHDA and CDR2 is SQIVND (reference sequence). Using reference TRBV19 and TRBJ1-5 for the parts outside the CDR3, the full variable domain is DGGITQSPKYLFRKEGQNVTLSCEQNLNHDAMYWYRQDPGQGLRLIYYSQIVNDFQKGDIAEGYSVSREKKESFPLTVTSAQKNPTAFYLCASSIQGSNQPQHFGDGTRLSIL.

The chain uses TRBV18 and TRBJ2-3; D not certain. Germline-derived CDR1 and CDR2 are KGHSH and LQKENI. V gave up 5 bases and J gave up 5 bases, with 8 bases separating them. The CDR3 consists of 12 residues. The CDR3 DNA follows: TGTGCCAGCTCATATCAGGAAGATACGCAGTATTTT. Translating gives CASSYQEDTQYF.

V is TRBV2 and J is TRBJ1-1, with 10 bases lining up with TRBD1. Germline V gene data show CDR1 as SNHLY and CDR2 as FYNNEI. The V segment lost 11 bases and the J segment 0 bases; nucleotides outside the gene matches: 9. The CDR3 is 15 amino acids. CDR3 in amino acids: CACPGQGSVNTEAFF. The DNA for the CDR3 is TGTGCCTGCCCGGGACAGGGGAGCGTGAACACTGAAGCTTTCTTT. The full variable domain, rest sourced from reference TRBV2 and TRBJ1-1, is EPEVTQTPSHQVTQMGQEVILRCVPISNHLYFYWYRQILGQKVEFLVSFYNNEISEKSEIFDDQFSVERPDGSNFTLKIRSTKLEDSAMYFCACPGQGSVNTEAFFGQGTRLTVV.

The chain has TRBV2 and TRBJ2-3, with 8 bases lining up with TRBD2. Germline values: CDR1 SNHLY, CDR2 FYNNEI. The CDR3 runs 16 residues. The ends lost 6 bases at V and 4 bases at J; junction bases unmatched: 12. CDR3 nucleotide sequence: TGTGCCAGCAGATACGCGGGACTAGTCAAAGCAGATACGCAGTATTTT. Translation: CASRYAGLVKADTQYF. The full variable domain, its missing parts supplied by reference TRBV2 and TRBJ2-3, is EPEVTQTPSHQVTQMGQEVILRCVPISNHLYFYWYRQILGQKVEFLVSFYNNEISEKSEIFDDQFSVERPDGSNFTLKIRSTKLEDSAMYFCASRYAGLVKADTQYFGPGTRLTVL.

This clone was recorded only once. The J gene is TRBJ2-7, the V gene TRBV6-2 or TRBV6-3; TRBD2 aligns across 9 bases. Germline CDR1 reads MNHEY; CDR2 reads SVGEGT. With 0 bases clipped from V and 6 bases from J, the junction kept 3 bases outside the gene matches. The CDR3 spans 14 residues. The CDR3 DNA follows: TGTGCCAGCAGTTACTCGACTAGCGGACGCGAGCAGTACTTC. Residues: CASSYSTSGREQYF.

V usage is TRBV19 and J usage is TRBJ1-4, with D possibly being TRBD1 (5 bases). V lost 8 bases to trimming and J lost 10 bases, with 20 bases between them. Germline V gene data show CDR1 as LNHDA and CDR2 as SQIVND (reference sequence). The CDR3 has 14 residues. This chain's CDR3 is CASSLGGQEVKLFF. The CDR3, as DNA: TGTGCCAGTTCTTTGGGGGGTCAAGAGGTAAAACTGTTTTTT.

CDR3 loop: CASSLTGTGEAFF. CDR3 nucleotides: TGTGCCAGCAGCCTGACAGGGACGGGTGAAGCTTTCTTT. The gene calls are TRBV9 and TRBJ1-1; TRBD1 matches at 7 bases. Looked up from germline, CDR1 is SGDLS and CDR2 is YYNGEE. V lost 4 bases and J lost 7; bases outside the gene matches: 7. CDR3 length equals 13 residues.

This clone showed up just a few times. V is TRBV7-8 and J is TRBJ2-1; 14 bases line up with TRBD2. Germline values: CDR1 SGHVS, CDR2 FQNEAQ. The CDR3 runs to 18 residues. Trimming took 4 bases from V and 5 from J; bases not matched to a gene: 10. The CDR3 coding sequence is TGTGCCAGCAGCTCGACTCGGACTAGCGGGGGGACTCACAATGAGCAGTTCTTC. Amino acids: CASSSTRTSGGTHNEQFF.

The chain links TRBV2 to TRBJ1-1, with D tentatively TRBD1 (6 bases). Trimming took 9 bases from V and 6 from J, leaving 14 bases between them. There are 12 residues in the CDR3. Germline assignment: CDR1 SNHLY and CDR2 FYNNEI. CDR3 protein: CASSQGEAEAFF. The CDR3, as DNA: TGTGCCAGTTCACAGGGCGAGGCTGAAGCTTTCTTT.

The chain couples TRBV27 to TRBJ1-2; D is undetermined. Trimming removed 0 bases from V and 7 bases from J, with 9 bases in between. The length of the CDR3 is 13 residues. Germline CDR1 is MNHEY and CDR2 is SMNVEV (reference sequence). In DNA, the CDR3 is TGTGCCAGCAGTTTATCCGGTCCTAGTGGCTACACCTTC. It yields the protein CASSLSGPSGYTF.

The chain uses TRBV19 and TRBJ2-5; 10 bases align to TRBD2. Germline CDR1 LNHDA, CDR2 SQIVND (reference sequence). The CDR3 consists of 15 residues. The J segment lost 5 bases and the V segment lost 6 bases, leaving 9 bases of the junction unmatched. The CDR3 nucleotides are TGTGCCAGTAGCCCCAGCGGGGGGGTTCCGGAGACCCAGTACTTC. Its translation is CASSPSGGVPETQYF. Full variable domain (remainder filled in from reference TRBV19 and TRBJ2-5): DGGITQSPKYLFRKEGQNVTLSCEQNLNHDAMYWYRQDPGQGLRLIYYSQIVNDFQKGDIAEGYSVSREKKESFPLTVTSAQKNPTAFYLCASSPSGGVPETQYFGPGTRLLVL.

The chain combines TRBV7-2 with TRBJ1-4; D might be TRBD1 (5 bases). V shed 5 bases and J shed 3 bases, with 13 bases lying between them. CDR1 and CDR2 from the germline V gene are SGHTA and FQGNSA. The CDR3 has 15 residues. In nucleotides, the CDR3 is TGTGCCAGCAGCCCGACACCGGGGGCTAATGAAAAACTGTTTTTT. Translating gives CASSPTPGANEKLFF.

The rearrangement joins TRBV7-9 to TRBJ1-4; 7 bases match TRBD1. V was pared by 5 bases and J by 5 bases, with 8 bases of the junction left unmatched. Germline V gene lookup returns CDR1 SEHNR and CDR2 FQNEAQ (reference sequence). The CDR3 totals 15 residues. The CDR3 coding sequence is TGTGCCAGCAGCCTATTGGGACAGCTCAATGAAAAACTGTTTTTT. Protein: CASSLLGQLNEKLFF.

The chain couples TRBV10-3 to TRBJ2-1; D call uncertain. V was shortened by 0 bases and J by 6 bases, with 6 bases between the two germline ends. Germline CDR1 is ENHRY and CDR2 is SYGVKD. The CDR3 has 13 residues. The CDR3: CAISESGSNEQFF. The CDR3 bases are TGTGCCATCAGTGAGTCGGGCAGCAATGAGCAGTTCTTC.

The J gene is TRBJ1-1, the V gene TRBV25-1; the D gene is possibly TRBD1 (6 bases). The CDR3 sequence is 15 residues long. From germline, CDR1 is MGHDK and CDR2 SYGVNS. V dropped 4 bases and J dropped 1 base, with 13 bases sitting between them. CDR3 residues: CASSVHRDGNTEAFF. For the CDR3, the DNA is TGTGCCAGCAGTGTGCACAGGGATGGGAACACTGAAGCTTTCTTT.

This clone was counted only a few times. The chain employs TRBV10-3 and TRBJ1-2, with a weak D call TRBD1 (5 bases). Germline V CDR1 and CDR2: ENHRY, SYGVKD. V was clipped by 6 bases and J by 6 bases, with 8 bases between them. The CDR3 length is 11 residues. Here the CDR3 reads CAIRQGDGYTF. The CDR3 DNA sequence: TGTGCCATCAGGCAGGGTGATGGCTACACCTTC.

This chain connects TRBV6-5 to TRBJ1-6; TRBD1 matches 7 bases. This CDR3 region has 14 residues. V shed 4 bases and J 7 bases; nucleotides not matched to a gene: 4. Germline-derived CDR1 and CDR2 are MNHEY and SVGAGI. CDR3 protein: CASSLGQVNSPLHF. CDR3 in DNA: TGTGCCAGCAGTTTAGGACAGGTGAATTCACCCCTCCACTTT.

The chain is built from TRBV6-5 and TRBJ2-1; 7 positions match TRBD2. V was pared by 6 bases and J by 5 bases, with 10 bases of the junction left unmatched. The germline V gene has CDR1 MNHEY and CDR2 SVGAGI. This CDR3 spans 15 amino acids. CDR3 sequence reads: CASSYLSGSHNEQFF. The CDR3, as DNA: TGTGCCAGCAGCTACCTTAGCGGGTCACACAATGAGCAGTTCTTC.

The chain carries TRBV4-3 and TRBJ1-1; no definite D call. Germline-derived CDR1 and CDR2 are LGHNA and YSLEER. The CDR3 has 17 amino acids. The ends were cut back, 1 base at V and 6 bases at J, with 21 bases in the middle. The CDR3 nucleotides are TGCGCCAGCAGCCAAGGCGTTGGTGGAGGAACGGATGCTGAAGCTTTCTTT. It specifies CASSQGVGGGTDAEAFF.

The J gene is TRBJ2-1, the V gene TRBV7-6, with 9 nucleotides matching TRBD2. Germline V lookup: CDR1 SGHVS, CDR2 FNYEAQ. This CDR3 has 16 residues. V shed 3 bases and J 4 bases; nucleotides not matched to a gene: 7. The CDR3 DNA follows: TGTGCCAGCAGCTTTGGGGAGCGGGGGGCTTACAATGAGCAGTTCTTC. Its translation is CASSFGERGAYNEQFF.